This entry describes one TCR beta chain. Its antigen is currently not known. No base-level quality is on record; no much larger clone is a single base apart. CDR1 and CDR2 (SGDLS, YYNGEE) derive from the germline V gene. Trimming takes 2 bases from V and 2 bases from J, and the germline ends sit 11 bases apart. Spanning cysteine to phenylalanine, the CDR3 consists of 15 amino acids. Only the CDR3 part of the read is kept: 45 bases, read in frame from the first base. The sample comes from a study of blood T cell repertoires in COVID-19 (dated by TCRdb to between 2020 and 2021). Some background on the complete study: Collaborator samples came from the United States, Italy and Spain and covered acute and convalescent phases of COVID-19. The material from the prospective study consisted of cDNA or gDNA derived from T cells, B-cell-depleted T cells, or PBMCs. The dataset comprised deeply sampled blood TCRbeta repertoires from subjects exposed to, actively infected with, or recovered from COVID-19. The repertoires were made available in a free public database intended to serve as a resource for research on the immune response to SARS-CoV-2. The samples were drawn from the first 160 participants of the ongoing ImmuneRACE study and from more than 1,000 subjects provided by 6 global collaborators. Nearly every sample came with metadata listing a de-identified subject ID, COVID-19 status, age in years and sex. HLA class I and class II types, where available, came from metadata supplied by the sample provider rather than from assay-based typing.

The immunoSEQ Assay, a bias-controlled multiplex PCR, was used to amplify TCRbeta CDR3 regions from genomic DNA. The source study handled its data this way. Nucleated cell counts per sample were estimated from amplification of reference gene primers within the assay. Sequence reads were collapsed and filtered to measure the absolute abundance of every unique TCRbeta CDR3 rearrangement. For each sample, productive Simpson clonality was calculated by taking the square root of Simpson's diversity index across productive rearrangements. TCRdb limited this immuneACCESS table to in-frame rearrangements with V and J called. A share of clones is missing; checked studies link under half to unresolved V genes, and the rest is unexplained. D and trimming were read from the DNA, whereas the V and J calls and clone size are those reported in that table. The sample records tens of thousands of clones, approximately 84% of which are singletons. The top ten clones comprise just over 4.5% of the sample.

Whole blood was collected in K2EDTA tubes by collaborating institutions according to the institutions' own protocols. For TCRbeta analysis, collaborator samples were shipped as frozen whole blood, as isolated PBMCs, or as DNA extracted from either sample type. Overall results and qualifications from the work: Clinical and demographic metadata were provided uncurated, with the amount varying by source and participant.

Sequenced input: peripheral blood. The chain couples TRBV9 to TRBJ1-3, and perhaps TRBD1 as D gene, on 6 matching bases. The sequence derives from a woman in her sixties with acute or convalescent COVID-19. The DNA sequence is TGTGCCAGCAGCGTCACAGGGCTGGCTGGAAACACCATATATTTT. This codes for CASSVTGLAGNTIYF.